Reported below is one TCR beta chain. This specimen comes from a study of Tregs in tolerant kidney transplant recipients. Some clones are missing from TCRdb's copy, which holds only in-frame ones; the method was immunoSEQ multiplex PCR. The profile covers roughly 250,000 clones, with roughly 80% appearing a single time and over 0.5% taken by the ten largest. CDR3 length: 16 residues. Germline loops: CDR1 SGHRS, CDR2 YFSETQ. The germline V and J ends were trimmed by 4 bases and 4 bases, with 18 bases remaining between them. This sequence originates from a human donor in good health. The sequenced material came from CD4+ T cells from blood. J is TRBJ2-1 and V is TRBV5-1, with D tentatively TRBD2 (6 bases). The CDR3 DNA is TGCGCCAGCAGCGGGGACTCCCGAGTTACATACAATGAGCAGTTCTTC. Translated: CASSGDSRVTYNEQFF. Variable domain in full (rest from reference TRBV5-1 and TRBJ2-1): KAGVTQTPRYLIKTRGQQVTLSCSPISGHRSVSWYQQTPGQGLQFLFEYFSETQRNKGNFPGRFSGRQFSNSRSEMNVSTLELGDSALYLCASSGDSRVTYNEQFFGPGTRLTVL.